The clone carrying this T cell receptor (beta chain) was seen at least ten times. Its antigen is not known. The data belong to a study of T cells in Graves' hyperthyroidism and ophthalmopathy. RNA transcripts yielded amplified TCR beta CDR3 regions. The TCR CDR3 first-round RT-PCR relied on the HTBI primer set. TCRdb used MiXCR to reprocess the multiplex PCR reads, holding one entry per CDR3 protein. The table has some 550,000 distinct CDR3 sequences, roughly 16% seen once; the top ten hold about 3.5%. The length of the CDR3 is 14 residues. The J segment lost 2 bases and the V segment lost 8 bases, leaving 6 bases of the junction unmatched. CDR1 is SNHLY and CDR2 is FYNNEI in the germline V gene. Pregnant or lactating patients were excluded, as were those with uncontrolled infection or other autoimmune disease. The diagnoses drew upon clinical symptoms, serum thyroxine and TRAb, thyroid ultrasound and orbital computed tomography.

General study findings and limits: Before onset, ophthalmopathy was predicted by the model a median roughly six months earlier.

The receptor was derived from a woman aged 40 to 55 with Graves' ophthalmopathy. Sequencing was performed on blood. The chain combines TRBV2 with TRBJ2-5; 9 bases map to TRBD1. The CDR3 DNA reads as TGTGCCAGCGACAAACAGGGGGCGCAAGAGACCCAGTACTTC. Translation gives CASDKQGAQETQYF.